Below are 26 T cell receptor beta chains sequenced from a single sample in a study of T cell responses to AZD1222 COVID-19 vaccine. Using immunoSEQ multiplex PCR, the repertoire was profiled, and TCRdb retains in-frame clones only, with some absent. This table has roughly 100,000 clones, 88% appearing once. Sample: peripheral blood, taken on day 0 of AZD1222 vaccination. Source of these receptors: an adult in good health.

J is TRBJ1-5 and V is TRBV19; 10 positions match TRBD1. Trimming took 3 bases from V and 8 from J; bases not matched to a gene: 4. Germline lookup yields CDR1 LNHDA and CDR2 SQIVND (reference sequence). The CDR3 runs to 14 residues. The CDR3 sequence: CASSMGQGWEPQHF. The CDR3 region has the DNA TGTGCCAGTAGTATGGGACAGGGGTGGGAGCCCCAGCATTTT. The variable domain in full, with the rest retrieved from reference TRBV19 and TRBJ1-5, is DGGITQSPKYLFRKEGQNVTLSCEQNLNHDAMYWYRQDPGQGLRLIYYSQIVNDFQKGDIAEGYSVSREKKESFPLTVTSAQKNPTAFYLCASSMGQGWEPQHFGDGTRLSIL.

Only a few counts were recorded for this clone. The junction departs from the called germline gene at one end, perhaps through a read error. The chain combines TRBV18 with TRBJ2-7; 7 bases agree with TRBD2. The CDR3 totals 15 residues. The germline gives CDR1 KGHSH, CDR2 LQKENI. Written as DNA, the CDR3 is TGTGCCAGCTCATCACCTTTGACGGGAGGAGACGAGCAGTACTTC. Its protein product is CASSSPLTGGDEQYF.

The chain carries TRBV18 and TRBJ2-3; either TRBD1 or TRBD2 may supply D (5 bases each). The CDR3 is made up of 16 amino acids. V lost 1 base and J lost 1, with 12 bases in between. Looked up from germline, CDR1 is KGHSH and CDR2 is LQKENI. This CDR3 reads CASSPRGAGRTDTQYF. The CDR3 DNA is TGTGCCAGCTCACCACGAGGGGCTGGGCGCACAGATACGCAGTATTTT.

The chain has TRBV27 and TRBJ2-7; perhaps D is TRBD1 or TRBD2 (5 bases each). V gave up 6 bases and J gave up 7 bases, with 19 bases separating them. Germline V gene lookup returns CDR1 MNHEY and CDR2 SMNVEV (reference sequence). This CDR3 contains 14 residues. CDR3 nucleotide sequence: TGTGCCAGCAGCCCAGCCGTGGGCTGGGGGGAGCAGTACTTC. This encodes CASSPAVGWGEQYF.

The chain carries TRBV19 and TRBJ1-1; D uncertain. The CDR3 spans 14 residues. Trimming took 7 bases from V and 2 from J, leaving 14 bases between them. Germline V lookup: CDR1 LNHDA, CDR2 SQIVND (reference sequence). The DNA of the CDR3 is TGTGCCAGTACCCTCGGCAATAGAAACACTGAAGCTTTCTTT. Its translation: CASTLGNRNTEAFF.

The rearrangement joins TRBV7-8 to TRBJ2-1, with TRBD2 identical over 12 bases. Looked up from germline, CDR1 is SGHVS and CDR2 is FQNEAQ. The junction had 3 bases not matched to a gene; V was cut back by 4 bases and J by 8 bases. The CDR3 has 14 residues. The CDR3 sequence is CASSSTSGSHEQFF. The CDR3 coding sequence is TGTGCCAGCAGCTCGACTAGCGGGAGTCATGAGCAGTTCTTC. The full variable domain, with the rest looked up from reference TRBV7-8 and TRBJ2-1, is GAGVSQSPRYKVAKRGQDVALRCDPISGHVSLFWYQQALGQGPEFLTYFQNEAQLDKSGLPSDRFFAERPEGSVSTLKIQRTQQEDSAVYLCASSSTSGSHEQFFGPGTRLTVL.

This rearrangement joins TRBV24-1 to TRBJ2-1, with a tentative D call TRBD1 (5 bases). The CDR3 length is 12 residues. Germline CDR1 reads KGHDR; CDR2 reads SFDVKD. V lost 4 bases, J lost 8 bases, and 8 bases lay in between. CDR3 in amino acids: CATSDRQHEQFF. CDR3 DNA sequence: TGTGCCACCAGTGACCGACAGCATGAGCAGTTCTTC.

The V call is TRBV2, the J call TRBJ1-4, with a tentative D call TRBD1 (6 bases). This CDR3 has 13 amino acids. The V end lost 3 bases, the J end lost 8 bases, and 10 bases lay between the germline ends. Germline V gene data show CDR1 as SNHLY and CDR2 as FYNNEI. The CDR3: CASSEGHREKLFF. CDR3 sequence (DNA): TGTGCCAGCAGTGAGGGACATAGGGAAAAACTGTTTTTT.

J is TRBJ1-1 and V is TRBV30; no firm D call. Germline values: CDR1 GTSNPN, CDR2 SVGIG (reference sequence). CDR3 size: 12 residues. V dropped 0 bases and J dropped 6 bases, with 8 bases sitting between them. CDR3 sequence: CAWSVGRSEAFF. CDR3 coding DNA: TGTGCCTGGAGTGTAGGAAGGTCTGAAGCTTTCTTT.

The rearrangement uses TRBV9 and TRBJ1-1, with TRBD1 identical over 7 bases. This CDR3 has 14 amino acids. The V segment lost 2 bases and the J segment 2 bases; nucleotides outside the gene matches: 3. Germline assignment: CDR1 SGDLS and CDR2 YYNGEE. CDR3 nucleotide sequence: TGTGCCAGCAGCGTTGACAGGGTAAACACTGAAGCTTTCTTT. It codes for CASSVDRVNTEAFF.

This clone has only one observation. V usage is TRBV19 and J usage is TRBJ2-7, with 7 bases matching TRBD1. Trimming cost V 2 bases and J 1 base; bases outside gene matches: 8. The CDR3 spans 16 residues. Per germline, CDR1 LNHDA and CDR2 SQIVND (reference sequence). The CDR3 nucleotides read TGTGCCAGTAGTATAAATTTTCCGACAGGGTCCTACGAGCAGTACTTC. Protein product: CASSINFPTGSYEQYF.

The chain carries TRBV3-1 (or the pseudogene TRBV3-2) and TRBJ2-6; the D gene is possibly TRBD1 (5 bases). V lost 0 bases, J lost 2 bases, and 14 bases lay in between. The length of the CDR3 is 18 residues. Germline V gene sequence: CDR1 LGHDT, CDR2 YNNKEL (reference sequence). This chain's CDR3 is CASSQDEKGWAGANVLTF. CDR3 in DNA: TGTGCCAGCAGCCAAGATGAGAAGGGGTGGGCTGGGGCCAACGTCCTGACTTTC.

This clone was picked up one time. V gene TRBV23-1 combines with J gene TRBJ2-7; D possibly corresponds to TRBD1 (6 bases). TRBV23-1 is identified as an open reading frame with a role that is uncertain. CDR3 size: 12 residues. Between the trimmed V and J ends, which lost 8 bases and 4 bases, there was a span of 12 bases. The CDR3 here is CASAGQLYEQYF. The CDR3 coding sequence is TGCGCCAGCGCCGGACAGCTATACGAGCAGTACTTC.

V gene TRBV7-2 combines with J gene TRBJ1-5; 7 bases are a match to TRBD1. Trimming took 5 bases from V and 7 from J; bases not matched to a gene: 5. Germline loops: CDR1 SGHTA, CDR2 FQGNSA. CDR3 length equals 13 residues. CDR3 loop: CASSPNRGQPQHF. CDR3 bases: TGTGCCAGCAGCCCCAACAGGGGACAGCCCCAGCATTTT.

CDR3 in amino acids: CASSRGGELAGEQYF. The CDR3 DNA reads TGTGCCAGCAGCCGGGGTGGGGAACTAGCGGGAGAGCAGTACTTC. The rearrangement uses TRBV4-2 and TRBJ2-7, with 10 bases that match TRBD2. The CDR3 has 15 residues. Germline V gene sequence: CDR1 LGHNA, CDR2 YNFKEQ. The J segment lost 7 bases and the V segment lost 4 bases, leaving 10 bases of the junction unmatched.

The chain joins TRBV7-2 to TRBJ2-7; unclear D gene. Trimming took 1 base from V and 3 from J, leaving 4 bases between them. Looked up from germline, CDR1 is SGHTA and CDR2 is FQGNSA. The CDR3 extends over 12 amino acids. The CDR3 DNA sequence: TGTGCCAGCAGCTTAGTAAACTACGAGCAGTACTTC. This sequence encodes CASSLVNYEQYF.

This rearrangement joins TRBV14 to TRBJ2-1; tentative D call: TRBD2 (5 bases). Germline V CDR1 and CDR2: SGHDN, FVKESK. V lost 8 bases and J 1 base, leaving 12 bases between the germline ends. The CDR3 runs to 14 residues. The CDR3 bases are TGTGCCAGCCTCGGACTGGGATCCTACAATGAGCAGTTCTTC. This sequence encodes CASLGLGSYNEQFF.

The gene calls are TRBV15 and TRBJ1-2; no clear D. Germline-derived CDR1 and CDR2 are LNHNV and YYDKDF (reference sequence). V lost 0 bases and J lost 4, with 12 bases in between. This CDR3 is built from 15 residues. The CDR3 region has the DNA TGTGCCACCAGCAGAGATAACGTTAACTCCTATGGCTACACCTTC. Its translation: CATSRDNVNSYGYTF.

The chain links TRBV6-5 to TRBJ1-5; TRBD1 is a possible D gene (6 bases). V was pared by 1 base and J by 5 bases, with 12 bases between. Germline assignment: CDR1 MNHEY and CDR2 SVGAGI. CDR3 length equals 15 residues. CDR3 nucleotide sequence: TGTGCCAGCAGTTACTTCAGGGGTGGGGATCAGCCCCAGCATTTT. The encoded protein is CASSYFRGGDQPQHF.

J is TRBJ1-2 and V is TRBV7-2, with 7 bases aligning to TRBD1. CDR1 is SGHTA, CDR2 FQGNSA, per germline. This CDR3 comprises 12 residues. V was clipped by 5 bases and J by 4 bases; unmatched bases: 1. CDR3 coding DNA: TGTGCCAGCAGCAGGGACAGCTATGGCTACACCTTC. It specifies CASSRDSYGYTF.

CDR3 residues: CASSRRGSSYEQYF. The CDR3 region has the DNA TGTGCCAGTAGTAGACGTGGGAGCTCCTACGAGCAGTACTTC. V and J are TRBV19 and TRBJ2-7; D is perhaps TRBD2 (5 bases). The CDR3 contains 14 residues. Trimming pared 4 bases from V and 0 bases from J, leaving 10 bases between. Germline V gene lookup returns CDR1 LNHDA and CDR2 SQIVND (reference sequence).

This sequence joins TRBV5-1 and TRBJ2-7, with 11 bases fitting TRBD2. The V segment lost 2 bases and the J segment 1 base; nucleotides outside the gene matches: 8. The CDR3 is made up of 17 amino acids. Germline values: CDR1 SGHRS, CDR2 YFSETQ. CDR3 DNA sequence: TGCGCCAGCAGCTTCGGGACTAGCGGAAGACAGTCCTACGAGCAGTACTTC. Its protein product is CASSFGTSGRQSYEQYF. The full variable domain, completed using reference TRBV5-1 and TRBJ2-7, is KAGVTQTPRYLIKTRGQQVTLSCSPISGHRSVSWYQQTPGQGLQFLFEYFSETQRNKGNFPGRFSGRQFSNSRSEMNVSTLELGDSALYLCASSFGTSGRQSYEQYFGPGTRLTVT.

J is TRBJ2-2 and V is TRBV19; 7 bases line up with TRBD1. V lost 2 bases to trimming and J lost 7 bases; unmatched junction nucleotides: 10. Germline CDR1 LNHDA, CDR2 SQIVND (reference sequence). This CDR3 has 16 amino acids. CDR3 in DNA: TGTGCCAGTAGTATAAAAGGGGGCATGGGTGTCGGGGAGCTGTTTTTT. Translation: CASSIKGGMGVGELFF.

This chain joins TRBV7-2 and TRBJ2-1; 11 bases agree with TRBD2. The CDR3 runs to 19 residues. The V segment lost 5 bases and the J segment 3 bases; nucleotides outside the gene matches: 15. Germline assignment: CDR1 SGHTA and CDR2 FQGNSA. CDR3 in amino acids: CASSQNAGLAAGGYNEQFF. The CDR3 nucleotides are TGTGCCAGCAGCCAAAACGCGGGACTAGCGGCTGGAGGCTACAATGAGCAGTTCTTC. Filled out from reference TRBV7-2 and TRBJ2-1, the complete variable domain reads GAGVSQSPSNKVTEKGKDVELRCDPISGHTALYWYRQSLGQGLEFLIYFQGNSAPDKSGLPSDRFSAERTGGSVSTLTIQRTQQEDSAVYLCASSQNAGLAAGGYNEQFFGPGTRLTVL.

The chain combines TRBV20-1 with TRBJ1-2; D uncertain. The CDR3 spans 11 residues. The ends were cut back, 7 bases at V and 2 bases at J, with 8 bases in the middle. Germline loops: CDR1 DFQATT, CDR2 SNEGSKA (reference sequence). DNA of the CDR3: TGCAGTGTCCGGTGGAACTATGGCTACACCTTC. Its translation is CSVRWNYGYTF.

The chain joins TRBV7-2 to TRBJ2-3, with 8 bases that match TRBD2. CDR3 size: 17 residues. Germline CDR1 SGHTA, CDR2 FQGNSA. V trimming: 4 bases; J trimming: 0 bases; junction bases outside the gene matches: 9. CDR3 sequence (DNA): TGTGCCAGCAGCTCCGTGGGCGGGAGGATTAGCACAGATACGCAGTATTTT. Translating it yields CASSSVGGRISTDTQYF.